The next 14 T cell receptor beta chains were all read from a single sample in a study of PD-1 blockade in classical Hodgkin lymphoma. The repertoire was sequenced with immunoSEQ multiplex PCR; TCRdb's copy has only in-frame clones and lacks some. This table holds 12,000 or so clones, under 85% found once. The patients all showed relapse after autologous stem cell transplantation, while their brentuximab vedotin exposure varied. Magnetic negative selection was used to purify CD4+ T cells from PBMCs that had been thawed. Here the sequenced sample was CD4+ T cells from blood, taken at baseline. These receptor sequences come from a human donor with classical Hodgkin lymphoma.

V gene TRBV9 combines with J gene TRBJ1-3, with 7 bases matching TRBD1. Germline lookup yields CDR1 SGDLS and CDR2 YYNGEE. The trim removed 2 bases at V and 8 bases at J, leaving 22 bases unmatched. The CDR3 has 19 residues. In nucleotides, the CDR3 is TGTGCCAGCAGCGTGGGACAGCCACCTTCTGTAGGTCGGGGACACACCATATATTTT. It is translated as CASSVGQPPSVGRGHTIYF.

The chain couples TRBV10-2 to TRBJ1-6, with a tentative D call TRBD1 (6 bases). Deletions cut 7 bases from V and 13 bases from J, with 20 bases between. Germline V gene lookup returns CDR1 WSHSY and CDR2 SAAADI. This CDR3 is built from 14 residues. The CDR3 sequence is CASTPRGTFTPLHF. CDR3 nucleotide sequence: TGCGCCAGCACCCCGCGGGGGACATTTACGCCCCTCCACTTT.

The chain has TRBV2 and TRBJ1-5, with D possibly being TRBD1 (6 bases). V gave up 2 bases and J gave up 5 bases, with 10 bases separating them. From germline, CDR1 is SNHLY and CDR2 FYNNEI. CDR3 length: 14 amino acids. CDR3: CASSESNRDQPQHF. CDR3 coding DNA: TGTGCCAGCAGTGAATCTAACAGGGATCAGCCCCAGCATTTT.

The table lists this clone with a few counts. The chain couples TRBV6-7 to TRBJ1-1; D is unresolved. TRBV6-7 is filed as an ORF, its function uncertain. CDR3 length: 13 amino acids. V was pared by 0 bases and J by 7 bases, with 9 bases between. The CDR3 DNA sequence: TGTGCCAGCAGTTACTCACGGGAACATGAAGCTTTCTTT. Protein: CASSYSREHEAFF.

In DNA, the CDR3 is TGTGCCAGCAAAAAATCCGGGACTAGCGTCAACGAGCAGTACTTC. It encodes CASKKSGTSVNEQYF. The chain recombines TRBV5-5 with TRBJ2-7; TRBD2 aligns across 10 bases. V lost 6 bases and J lost 5; bases outside the gene matches: 11. CDR3 size: 15 residues. Germline loops: CDR1 SGHKS, CDR2 YYEKEE (reference sequence). Full variable domain (missing parts from reference TRBV5-5 and TRBJ2-7): DAGVTQSPTHLIKTRGQQVTLRCSPISGHKSVSWYQQVLGQGPQFIFQYYEKEERGRGNFPDRFSARQFPNYSSELNVNALLLGDSALYLCASKKSGTSVNEQYFGPGTRLTVT.

The V call is TRBV5-1, the J call TRBJ2-4; TRBD1 matches at 7 bases. Germline V gene sequence: CDR1 SGHRS, CDR2 YFSETQ. V trimming: 0 bases; J trimming: 8 bases; junction bases outside the gene matches: 5. CDR3 length: 14 amino acids. Written as DNA, the CDR3 is TGCGCCAGCAGCTTGGGTCCTCAGGGGGACATTCAGTACTTC. It translates to CASSLGPQGDIQYF.

The chain uses TRBV30 and TRBJ1-5; 8 positions agree with TRBD1. V lost 0 bases, J lost 6 bases, and 4 bases stayed unmatched. The CDR3 sequence is 14 residues long. Germline CDR1 GTSNPN, CDR2 SVGIG (reference sequence). CDR3: CAWSVSGGGQPQHF. CDR3 DNA: TGTGCCTGGAGTGTATCAGGGGGCGGTCAGCCCCAGCATTTT. Full variable domain (missing parts from reference TRBV30 and TRBJ1-5): SQTIHQWPATLVQPVGSPLSLECTVEGTSNPNLYWYRQAAGRGLQLLFYSVGIGQISSEVPQNLSASRPQDRQFILSSKKLLLSDSGFYLCAWSVSGGGQPQHFGDGTRLSIL.

The chain employs TRBV7-3 and TRBJ1-6; D is possibly TRBD1 (5 bases). The CDR3 contains 15 residues. V was clipped by 2 bases and J by 8 bases, with 13 bases between them. Germline V gene sequence: CDR1 SGHTA, CDR2 FQGTGA. DNA of the CDR3: TGTGCCAGCAGCTTAGCGACCCTAGGGGATTCACCCCTCCACTTT. This gives the protein CASSLATLGDSPLHF.

The V and J genes are TRBV11-2 and TRBJ1-1, with D perhaps TRBD1 (5 bases). Germline-derived CDR1 and CDR2 are SGHAT and FQNNGV. The CDR3 is made up of 13 amino acids. V was trimmed by 2 bases and J by 3 bases, leaving 7 bases between them. The DNA of the CDR3 is TGTGCCAGCAGCTTATGGGGGGACACTGAAGCTTTCTTT. As protein: CASSLWGDTEAFF.

The chain recombines TRBV7-9 with TRBJ2-5, with D tentatively TRBD1 (5 bases). Germline V gene sequence: CDR1 SEHNR, CDR2 FQNEAQ (reference sequence). Trimming took 5 bases from V and 4 from J, leaving 17 bases between them. The CDR3 covers 15 residues. CDR3 region: CASSPTIVRGETQYF. CDR3 DNA: TGTGCCAGCAGCCCGACGATCGTTAGGGGAGAGACCCAGTACTTC.

In this sample, this clone turned up once. The J gene is TRBJ1-1, the V gene TRBV5-6; TRBD1 is a possible D gene (6 bases). Germline CDR1 reads SGHDT; CDR2 reads YYEEEE. This CDR3 region has 15 residues. With 0 bases removed from V and 3 bases from J, the gap between germline ends came to 12 bases. The CDR3 region is CASSLDYSGDTEAFF. CDR3 nucleotide sequence: TGTGCCAGCAGCTTGGACTACTCAGGGGACACTGAAGCTTTCTTT. Complete variable domain (other parts from reference TRBV5-6 and TRBJ1-1): DAGVTQSPTHLIKTRGQQVTLRCSPKSGHDTVSWYQQALGQGPQFIFQYYEEEERQRGNFPDRFSGHQFPNYSSELNVNALLLGDSALYLCASSLDYSGDTEAFFGQGTRLTVV.

This clone was seen only a few times. The junction departs from germline at one end; a sequencing error may be responsible. The chain is built from TRBV19 and TRBJ1-1; D unresolved. Germline V gene sequence: CDR1 LNHDA, CDR2 SQIVND (reference sequence). The CDR3 sequence is 12 residues long. The CDR3 nucleotides read TGTGCCAGTAATTTAGCGAACTCTGAAGCTTTCTTT. It encodes CASNLANSEAFF.

The chain combines TRBV2 with TRBJ2-7; unclear D gene. Germline CDR1 and CDR2: SNHLY and FYNNEI. V was cut by 7 bases and J by 1 base, with 11 bases left in between. This CDR3 spans 13 amino acids. This CDR3 reads CASKWLFSYEQYF. Written as DNA, the CDR3 is TGTGCCAGCAAGTGGCTTTTTTCCTACGAGCAGTACTTC.

This rearrangement joins TRBV7-4 to TRBJ2-7; D may be TRBD1 (7 bases). This CDR3 has 10 residues. Germline V lookup: CDR1 SGHVT, CDR2 SQSDAQ. V lost 8 bases to trimming and J lost 13 bases, with 15 bases between them. The CDR3 protein is CASGRRGRYF. The CDR3 nucleotides are TGTGCCAGCGGGCGGAGGGGGCGATACTTC. Full variable domain (outside the CDR3, taken from reference TRBV7-4 and TRBJ2-7): GAGVSQSPRYKVAKRGRDVALRCDSISGHVTLYWYRQTLGQGSEVLTYSQSDAQRDKSGRPSGRFSAERPERSVSTLKIQRTEQGDSAVYLCASGRRGRYFGPGTRLTVT.